The 26 T cell receptor beta chains below all came from one sample that was sequenced in a study of T cells after yellow fever vaccination. TCRdb called the 5' RACE reads again in MiXCR, with one record for every CDR3 protein. Of a few hundred thousand distinct CDR3 sequences in the sample, around a sixth were seen once. The sample consisted of PBMCs, taken before the yellow fever booster vaccination. The receptors stem from a man between 18 and 29 years old who received the YFV17D yellow fever vaccine.

V usage is TRBV7-3 and J usage is TRBJ2-3, with a weak D call TRBD2 (5 bases). Germline V lookup: CDR1 SGHTA, CDR2 FQGTGA. This CDR3 contains 15 residues. Trimming removed 5 bases at V and 3 bases at J, with 15 bases between. The CDR3 here is CASSHGAGQTDTQYF. Here the CDR3 DNA reads TGTGCCAGCAGCCATGGCGCGGGTCAGACAGATACGCAGTATTTT.

The genes are TRBV7-2 and TRBJ2-2, with 8 nucleotides matching TRBD2. Germline V gene lookup returns CDR1 SGHTA and CDR2 FQGNSA. The CDR3 totals 16 residues. V shed 0 bases, J shed 3 bases, and the junction held 3 bases outside the gene matches. Here the CDR3 reads CASSLAPSGHTGELFF. In DNA, the CDR3 is TGTGCCAGCAGCTTAGCTCCTAGCGGGCACACCGGGGAGCTGTTTTTT.

At least ten counts were recorded for this clonotype. The gene calls are TRBV7-2 and TRBJ2-5, with 9 bases that match TRBD1. V lost 5 bases and J lost 5; bases outside the gene matches: 12. The CDR3 runs to 16 residues. Germline CDR1 reads SGHTA; CDR2 reads FQGNSA. The CDR3 bases are TGTGCCAGCAGCAGAGGGACAGGGTATCAGGGTGAGACCCAGTACTTC. Its translation: CASSRGTGYQGETQYF. Together with reference TRBV7-2 and TRBJ2-5, the CDR3 gives the full variable domain: GAGVSQSPSNKVTEKGKDVELRCDPISGHTALYWYRQSLGQGLEFLIYFQGNSAPDKSGLPSDRFSAERTGGSVSTLTIQRTQQEDSAVYLCASSRGTGYQGETQYFGPGTRLLVL.

The V gene is TRBV12-3 or TRBV12-4, the J gene TRBJ2-7, with 9 bases identical to TRBD1. The V segment lost 2 bases and the J segment 2 bases; nucleotides outside the gene matches: 10. CDR3 size: 17 residues. CDR3 in amino acids: CASSLRWGQGRTYEQYF. The CDR3 nucleotides are TGTGCCAGCAGTTTACGGTGGGGACAGGGAAGGACCTACGAGCAGTACTTC.

In this sample, this clonotype turned up a few times. The rearrangement joins TRBV6-4 to TRBJ2-7; 9 bases are shared with TRBD1. Germline V gene lookup returns CDR1 MRHNA and CDR2 SNTAGT. V lost 7 bases, J lost 4 bases, and 5 bases stayed unmatched. The CDR3 totals 13 residues. The CDR3 region has the DNA TGTGCCAGCACGGGACAGGGATCTTACGAGCAGTACGTC. Translated, it gives CASTGQGSYEQYV.

This clonotype occurred a few times. The chain couples TRBV7-3 to TRBJ2-3; 7 bases fit TRBD2. The CDR3 totals 15 residues. Per germline, CDR1 SGHTA and CDR2 FQGTGA. Trimming cost V 5 bases and J 0 bases; bases outside gene matches: 5. The CDR3, as DNA: TGTGCCAGCAGCCCTGGGCGGGGGAGCACAGATACGCAGTATTTT. Residues: CASSPGRGSTDTQYF.

The CDR3 reads CASSVGEGQGAPNEQFF. The CDR3 nucleotides are TGTGCCAGCAGCGTAGGGGAGGGACAGGGGGCGCCTAATGAGCAGTTCTTC. The V call is TRBV9, the J call TRBJ2-1; 12 nucleotides line up with TRBD1. Per germline, CDR1 SGDLS and CDR2 YYNGEE. V lost 0 bases to trimming and J lost 7 bases; unmatched junction nucleotides: 8. This CDR3 region has 17 residues.

The chain combines TRBV29-1 with TRBJ1-5, with D possibly being TRBD1 (6 bases). V gave up 7 bases and J gave up 2 bases, with 21 bases separating them. Germline lookup yields CDR1 SQVTM and CDR2 ANQGSEA. The CDR3 has 16 residues. The CDR3 region is CSAERGPGHGNQPQHF. CDR3 coding DNA: TGCAGCGCCGAGAGGGGTCCGGGACACGGCAATCAGCCCCAGCATTTT.

The rearrangement links TRBV5-6 to TRBJ2-5; D assignment may be TRBD1 or TRBD2 (5 bases each). Germline values: CDR1 SGHDT, CDR2 YYEEEE. Trimming removed 6 bases at V and 1 base at J, with 16 bases between. The CDR3 has 15 residues. The CDR3 nucleotides read TGTGCCAGCACCCCCTTGGGGGTAAGCCAAGAGACCCAGTACTTC. It is translated as CASTPLGVSQETQYF. The whole variable domain, filled in from reference TRBV5-6 and TRBJ2-5, reads DAGVTQSPTHLIKTRGQQVTLRCSPKSGHDTVSWYQQALGQGPQFIFQYYEEEERQRGNFPDRFSGHQFPNYSSELNVNALLLGDSALYLCASTPLGVSQETQYFGPGTRLLVL.

J is TRBJ1-1 and V is TRBV5-1, with D possibly being TRBD1 (5 bases). This CDR3 spans 16 amino acids. V was cut by 0 bases and J by 0 bases, with 12 bases left in between. Germline V gene sequence: CDR1 SGHRS, CDR2 YFSETQ. CDR3 loop: CASSLVRGSLNTEAFF. CDR3 bases: TGCGCCAGCAGCTTGGTCCGGGGGAGCCTGAACACTGAAGCTTTCTTT.

The rearrangement joins TRBV4-1 to TRBJ2-7; 11 nucleotides align to TRBD1. With V trimmed by 4 bases and J by 5 bases, 10 bases remained unmatched. The CDR3 covers 16 residues. Germline V gives CDR1 MGHRA, CDR2 YSYEKL. This CDR3 is CASSRVPGQGVDEQYV. The CDR3 region has the DNA TGCGCCAGCAGCCGCGTACCGGGACAGGGGGTTGACGAGCAGTACGTC.

A few counts support this clonotype. J is TRBJ2-6 and V is TRBV6-2 or TRBV6-3, with 8 bases fitting TRBD1. Per the germline V gene, CDR1 is MNHEY and CDR2 is SVGEGT. The length of the CDR3 is 20 residues. V dropped 6 bases and J dropped 1; count of bases not matched to a gene: 17. CDR3 sequence (DNA): TGTGCCAGCAGCACCCCTCTTACAGGGGGAGGAACGTCTGGGGCCAACGTCCTGACTTTC. Translating it yields CASSTPLTGGGTSGANVLTF.

The chain has TRBV27 and TRBJ2-7, with 11 bases aligning to TRBD1. Trimming at V came to 4 bases and at J to 3 bases, leaving 5 bases not matched to a gene. This CDR3 spans 15 amino acids. CDR1 and CDR2 from the germline V gene are MNHEY and SMNVEV (reference sequence). CDR3 sequence reads: CASSSRTGGFYEQYF. The CDR3 bases are TGTGCCAGCAGTTCTCGGACAGGGGGCTTCTACGAGCAGTACTTC.

This clonotype showed up just a few times. This chain joins TRBV5-1 and TRBJ2-3, with 16 bases fitting TRBD2. Germline lookup yields CDR1 SGHRS and CDR2 YFSETQ. This CDR3 has 19 residues. The junction had 10 bases not matched to a gene; V was cut back by 1 base and J by 5 bases. The CDR3 here is CASSLIPPGTSGGEDTQYF. In nucleotides, the CDR3 is TGCGCCAGCAGCTTGATTCCCCCAGGGACTAGCGGGGGGGAAGATACGCAGTATTTT.

This clonotype was found a few times. The genes are TRBV12-3 or TRBV12-4 and TRBJ2-1; 7 bases match TRBD1. The ends lost 6 bases at V and 10 bases at J; junction bases unmatched: 6. The CDR3 consists of 12 residues. The DNA of the CDR3 is TGTGCCAGCAGGACAGGGATCCAGGAGCAGTTCTTC. Translated: CASRTGIQEQFF.

The chain uses TRBV12-3 or TRBV12-4 and TRBJ2-3; maybe TRBD1 (6 bases). The CDR3 consists of 14 residues. Trimming removed 3 bases from V and 2 bases from J, with 9 bases in between. CDR3 DNA sequence: TGTGCCAGCAGTTTGGGGGCCCTCACAGATACGCAGTATTTT. This translates into CASSLGALTDTQYF.

CDR3 coding DNA: TGCAGTGTCGAGGGCGCGAGTGAAAAACTGTTTTTT. It yields the protein CSVEGASEKLFF. The chain carries TRBV20-1 and TRBJ1-4, with no clear D. This CDR3 has 12 residues. The germline V gene has CDR1 DFQATT and CDR2 SNEGSKA (reference sequence). V lost 7 bases and J 7 bases, leaving 13 bases between the germline ends.

Many counts were recorded for this clonotype. J is TRBJ2-5 and V is TRBV2, with 8 nucleotides matching TRBD1. The germline gives CDR1 SNHLY, CDR2 FYNNEI. The CDR3 contains 13 residues. With 7 bases clipped from V and 5 bases from J, the junction kept 6 bases outside the gene matches. CDR3 nucleotides: TGTGCCAGCACCATGGACAGGGTGGAGACCCAGTACTTC. This codes for CASTMDRVETQYF.

There are many counts of this clonotype. The rearrangement joins TRBV7-6 to TRBJ1-5, with D possibly TRBD1 on 6 matching bases. V lost 2 bases and J lost 3, with 11 bases in between. CDR1 and CDR2 (germline): SGHVS, FNYEAQ. The CDR3 extends over 15 amino acids. CDR3 amino acids: CASSLQSGVNQPQHF. The CDR3 DNA reads as TGTGCCAGCAGCTTACAATCAGGGGTCAATCAGCCCCAGCATTTT. Filled out from reference TRBV7-6 and TRBJ1-5, the complete variable domain reads GAGVSQSPRYKVTKRGQDVALRCDPISGHVSLYWYRQALGQGPEFLTYFNYEAQQDKSGLPNDRFSAERPEGSISTLTIQRTEQRDSAMYRCASSLQSGVNQPQHFGDGTRLSIL.

This clonotype was seen ten or more times. The chain links TRBV6-4 to TRBJ2-2, with TRBD2 matching over 7 bases. Germline-derived CDR1 and CDR2 are MRHNA and SNTAGT. V was pared by 3 bases and J by 3 bases, with 1 base of the junction left unmatched. This CDR3 has 14 amino acids. This CDR3 is CASSESGDTGELFF. The CDR3 coding sequence is TGTGCCAGCAGTGAAAGCGGGGACACCGGGGAGCTGTTTTTT.

In this sample, this clonotype turned up a few times. V gene TRBV2 combines with J gene TRBJ2-1; D possibly corresponds to TRBD1 (6 bases). The length of the CDR3 is 12 residues. The ends were cut back, 10 bases at V and 4 bases at J, with 11 bases in the middle. The germline V gene encodes CDR1 SNHLY and CDR2 FYNNEI. The CDR3 here is CAMDRLYNEQFF. DNA for the CDR3: TGTGCCATGGACAGACTTTACAATGAGCAGTTCTTC.

V usage is TRBV11-2 and J usage is TRBJ2-3; D uncertain. This CDR3 spans 15 amino acids. V was pared by 8 bases and J by 1 base, with 16 bases between. Per the germline V gene, CDR1 is SGHAT and CDR2 is FQNNGV. CDR3 bases: TGTGCCAGCCGTTGGACCATTTACGGCACAGATACGCAGTATTTT. Protein sequence: CASRWTIYGTDTQYF.

V gene TRBV6-2 or TRBV6-3 combines with J gene TRBJ1-1; 9 bases are shared with TRBD1. J gave up 4 bases and V 6 bases, and 6 bases lay outside the gene matches. The CDR3 is 14 residues long. The germline V gene encodes CDR1 MNHEY and CDR2 SVGEGT. The chain's CDR3 is CASRGRTGATEAFF. The CDR3 DNA is TGTGCCAGCAGGGGCAGGACAGGGGCCACTGAAGCTTTCTTT.

V gene TRBV20-1 combines with J gene TRBJ2-5; D ambiguous. The CDR3 runs to 11 residues. Germline CDR1 is DFQATT and CDR2 is SNEGSKA (reference sequence). V was trimmed by 1 base and J by 5 bases, leaving 5 bases between them. This CDR3 reads CSARAVETQYF. CDR3 DNA: TGCAGTGCTAGAGCCGTTGAGACCCAGTACTTC.

This clonotype was seen only a few times. The chain carries TRBV25-1 and TRBJ2-5, with TRBD1 matching over 7 bases. This CDR3 spans 15 amino acids. Per germline, CDR1 MGHDK and CDR2 SYGVNS. Unmatched junction bases numbered 10, after V lost 6 bases and J lost 3 bases. The CDR3 sequence is CASSHGTVTKETQYF. Here the CDR3 DNA reads TGTGCCAGCAGCCACGGGACAGTGACCAAAGAGACCCAGTACTTC.

In its sample, this clonotype was seen a few times. The V gene is TRBV15, the J gene TRBJ2-1, with 11 bases that match TRBD2. This CDR3 is 14 amino acids long. Germline assignment: CDR1 LNHNV and CDR2 YYDKDF (reference sequence). CDR3 region: CASALAGGYNEQFF. DNA of the CDR3: TGTGCTAGCGCCCTAGCGGGGGGATACAATGAGCAGTTCTTC.